Listed below are T cell receptor beta chains from one sample, sequenced in a study of blood T cell repertoires in COVID-19. Produced via immunoSEQ multiplex PCR; TCRdb's table is partial and in-frame only. The table lists about 120,000 clones, approximately 87% of them singletons. Source material: peripheral blood. Every receptor here comes from a man between 65 and 85 years old who had recovered from COVID-19. CDR3s include the opening cysteine and the closing phenylalanine or tryptophan. Fields, in order: clone size, J gene, D gene, V gene, CDR3 protein, CDR3 DNA. The D gene is left open where the match is weak. Rows give clone size only sometimes, using once, few, many, or a class for an expanded clone.

abundance: once
j_gene: TRBJ1-2
d_gene: NA
v_gene: TRBV5-6
CDR3aa: CASSAGHPALPYGYTF
CDR3nt: TGTGCCAGCAGCGCTGGACACCCGGCCCTACCCTATGGCTACACCTTC

abundance: NA
j_gene: TRBJ1-6
d_gene: TRBD1
v_gene: TRBV3-1/TRBV3-2
CDR3aa: CASSPRDRDNSPLHF
CDR3nt: TGTGCCAGCAGCCCCCGGGACAGGGACAATTCACCCCTCCACTTT

abundance: few
j_gene: TRBJ2-7
d_gene: TRBD1
v_gene: TRBV4-1
CDR3aa: CASPIGQDYEQYF
CDR3nt: TGCGCCAGCCCTATCGGACAGGACTACGAGCAGTACTTC

abundance: few
j_gene: TRBJ1-1
d_gene: NA
v_gene: TRBV4-1
CDR3aa: CASSQIQGIGAFF
CDR3nt: TGCGCCAGCAGCCAAATACAGGGAATTGGGGCTTTCTTT

abundance: NA
j_gene: TRBJ1-5
d_gene: TRBD1
v_gene: TRBV24-1
CDR3aa: CATSDFRDRDNQPQHF
CDR3nt: TGTGCCACCAGTGATTTCCGGGACAGGGACAATCAGCCCCAGCATTTT

abundance: NA
j_gene: TRBJ2-1
d_gene: TRBD1
v_gene: TRBV13
CDR3aa: CASSGTAYNEQFF
CDR3nt: TGTGCCAGCAGCGGGACAGCCTACAATGAGCAGTTCTTC

abundance: NA
j_gene: TRBJ2-4
d_gene: NA
v_gene: TRBV5-6
CDR3aa: CASSLYPANIQYF
CDR3nt: TGTGCCAGCAGCTTGTACCCAGCGAACATTCAGTACTTC

abundance: once
j_gene: TRBJ2-7
d_gene: NA
v_gene: TRBV6-1
CDR3aa: CASSEAPFGQGNSYEQYF
CDR3nt: TGTGCCAGCAGTGAAGCGCCGTTCGGTCAGGGGAATTCCTACGAGCAGTACTTC

abundance: once
j_gene: TRBJ2-4
d_gene: TRBD2
v_gene: TRBV11-2
CDR3aa: CASSPRGVSGRYNIQYF
CDR3nt: TGTGCCAGCAGCCCCCGAGGGGTCAGCGGGAGGTATAACATTCAGTACTTC

abundance: once
j_gene: TRBJ1-2
d_gene: NA
v_gene: TRBV3-1/TRBV3-2
CDR3aa: CASSQYWFAVDYGYTF
CDR3nt: TGTGCCAGCAGCCAATACTGGTTTGCGGTGGACTATGGCTACACCTTC

abundance: NA
j_gene: TRBJ1-1
d_gene: TRBD1
v_gene: TRBV7-9
CDR3aa: CASSLGGQGRAFF
CDR3nt: TGTGCCAGCAGCTTAGGGGGACAGGGGCGCGCTTTCTTT

abundance: NA
j_gene: TRBJ2-1
d_gene: NA
v_gene: TRBV7-2
CDR3aa: CASSPLGNNEQFF
CDR3nt: TGTGCCAGCAGCCCACTAGGGAACAATGAGCAGTTCTTC

abundance: NA
j_gene: TRBJ2-7
d_gene: TRBD1
v_gene: TRBV12-3/TRBV12-4
CDR3aa: CASSGGQAHEQYF
CDR3nt: TGTGCCAGCAGTGGGGGACAGGCCCACGAGCAGTACTTC

abundance: once
j_gene: TRBJ1-4
d_gene: TRBD1
v_gene: TRBV2
CDR3aa: CASSVTGTGAEKLFF
CDR3nt: TGTGCCAGCAGTGTGACCGGGACAGGGGCCGAAAAACTGTTTTTT

abundance: NA
j_gene: TRBJ2-5
d_gene: NA
v_gene: TRBV2
CDR3aa: CASRVAVYQETQYF
CDR3nt: TGTGCCAGCAGGGTCGCAGTGTATCAAGAGACCCAGTACTTC

abundance: NA
j_gene: TRBJ2-1
d_gene: TRBD2
v_gene: TRBV4-1
CDR3aa: CASSQDPGESGSRDEQFF
CDR3nt: TGCGCCAGCAGCCAAGATCCCGGGGAGAGCGGGAGTAGGGATGAGCAGTTCTTC

abundance: NA
j_gene: TRBJ2-1
d_gene: TRBD2
v_gene: TRBV4-1
CDR3aa: CASSQDGRLAGGYNEQFF
CDR3nt: TGCGCCAGCAGCCAAGACGGAAGACTAGCGGGAGGGTACAATGAGCAGTTCTTC

abundance: NA
j_gene: TRBJ1-1
d_gene: NA
v_gene: TRBV18
CDR3aa: CASSPRQVFEAFF
CDR3nt: TGTGCCAGCTCACCGAGACAGGTCTTTGAAGCTTTCTTT

abundance: NA
j_gene: TRBJ2-7
d_gene: TRBD1
v_gene: TRBV4-1
CDR3aa: CASSQDPWDSAYEQYF
CDR3nt: TGCGCCAGCAGCCAAGATCCGTGGGACAGCGCCTACGAGCAGTACTTC

abundance: NA
j_gene: TRBJ2-2
d_gene: NA
v_gene: TRBV18
CDR3aa: CASSVAANTGELFF
CDR3nt: TGTGCCAGCTCCGTCGCGGCGAACACCGGGGAGCTGTTTTTT

abundance: NA
j_gene: TRBJ2-1
d_gene: NA
v_gene: TRBV15
CDR3aa: CATSRDRLYNEQFF
CDR3nt: TGTGCCACCAGCAGAGATCGACTTTACAATGAGCAGTTCTTC

abundance: NA
j_gene: TRBJ2-7
d_gene: TRBD1
v_gene: TRBV5-1
CDR3aa: CASSQGQGGDEQYF
CDR3nt: TGCGCCAGCAGCCAGGGACAGGGTGGCGACGAGCAGTACTTC

abundance: NA
j_gene: TRBJ1-2
d_gene: TRBD1
v_gene: TRBV18
CDR3aa: CASSLGQGGSGNYGYTF
CDR3nt: TGTGCCAGCTCACTCGGACAGGGCGGTTCGGGGAACTATGGCTACACCTTC

abundance: NA
j_gene: TRBJ2-2
d_gene: NA
v_gene: TRBV28
CDR3aa: CASSFPTATGTGELFF
CDR3nt: TGTGCCAGCAGTTTCCCGACAGCCACGGGCACCGGGGAGCTGTTTTTT

abundance: NA
j_gene: TRBJ2-5
d_gene: NA
v_gene: TRBV5-1
CDR3aa: CASMLAGAKETQYF
CDR3nt: TGCGCCAGCATGTTGGCGGGGGCCAAAGAGACCCAGTACTTC

abundance: NA
j_gene: TRBJ2-7
d_gene: NA
v_gene: TRBV15
CDR3aa: CATSSGLLNSYEQYF
CDR3nt: TGTGCCACCAGCAGTGGACTCCTCAACTCCTACGAGCAGTACTTC

abundance: once
j_gene: TRBJ2-1
d_gene: TRBD2
v_gene: TRBV4-2
CDR3aa: CASSLSGRSSYNEQFF
CDR3nt: TGTGCCAGCAGCCTTAGCGGGAGGAGCTCCTACAATGAGCAGTTCTTC

abundance: NA
j_gene: TRBJ1-1
d_gene: NA
v_gene: TRBV28
CDR3aa: CASSLTTPEAFF
CDR3nt: TGTGCCAGCAGTTTAACTACCCCTGAAGCTTTCTTT

abundance: NA
j_gene: TRBJ2-7
d_gene: TRBD2
v_gene: TRBV5-1
CDR3aa: CASSLAGMGEQYF
CDR3nt: TGCGCCAGCAGCTTAGCGGGGATGGGGGAGCAGTACTTC

abundance: NA
j_gene: TRBJ2-5
d_gene: TRBD1
v_gene: TRBV19
CDR3aa: CASSMDRDQETQYF
CDR3nt: TGTGCCAGTAGTATGGACAGGGATCAAGAGACCCAGTACTTC

abundance: NA
j_gene: TRBJ2-7
d_gene: NA
v_gene: TRBV12-1
CDR3aa: CASSWAYEQYF
CDR3nt: TGTGCCAGCAGCTGGGCGTACGAGCAGTACTTC

abundance: NA
j_gene: TRBJ2-3
d_gene: NA
v_gene: TRBV10-1
CDR3aa: CASSEGGFTDTQYF
CDR3nt: TGCGCCAGCAGTGAGGGGGGGTTCACAGATACGCAGTATTTT

abundance: NA
j_gene: TRBJ2-7
d_gene: NA
v_gene: TRBV5-1
CDR3aa: CASRLGLVNSYEQYF
CDR3nt: TGCGCCAGCAGGTTGGGACTCGTGAACTCCTACGAGCAGTACTTC

abundance: NA
j_gene: TRBJ1-5
d_gene: TRBD1
v_gene: TRBV5-1
CDR3aa: CASSRDSNQPQHF
CDR3nt: TGCGCCAGCAGCAGGGACAGTAATCAGCCCCAGCATTTT

abundance: NA
j_gene: TRBJ2-1
d_gene: TRBD2
v_gene: TRBV5-4
CDR3aa: CASSGGTTYNEQFF
CDR3nt: TGTGCCAGCAGCGGCGGGACTACCTACAATGAGCAGTTCTTC

abundance: NA
j_gene: TRBJ2-1
d_gene: TRBD1
v_gene: TRBV11-3
CDR3aa: CASSAPGTGGENEQFF
CDR3nt: TGTGCCAGCAGTGCCCCCGGGACAGGGGGCGAAAATGAGCAGTTCTTC